The 26 T cell receptor beta chains below all came from one sample that was sequenced in a study of cytomegalovirus exposure and HLA in healthy donors. The data were produced by immunoSEQ multiplex PCR, yet TCRdb's version contains in-frame clones alone and is incomplete. The data hold 150,000 to 200,000 clones, with approximately 81% observed a single time. What was sequenced was PBMCs. These receptors were collected from a man aged 18 to 35 in good health and CMV-seropositive.

The chain has TRBV20-1 and TRBJ2-1; D gene ambiguous. There are 11 residues in the CDR3. V was cut by 1 base and J by 9 bases, with 7 bases left in between. Looked up from germline, CDR1 is DFQATT and CDR2 is SNEGSKA (reference sequence). The CDR3 sequence: CSARAIGEQFF. The CDR3 coding sequence is TGCAGTGCTAGAGCCATCGGTGAGCAGTTCTTC.

The chain employs TRBV5-3 and TRBJ2-1; D possibly corresponds to TRBD1 (6 bases). TRBV5-3 is an ORF; its function is uncertain. The V and J ends lost 3 bases and 5 bases respectively, with 15 bases between them. The CDR3 is 15 amino acids. This CDR3 is CARSSTGNGDNEQFF. In nucleotides, the CDR3 is TGTGCCAGAAGCTCCACAGGGAATGGCGACAATGAGCAGTTCTTC.

The chain recombines TRBV2 with TRBJ2-6; 10 bases map to TRBD1. This CDR3 is 18 amino acids long. Germline V lookup: CDR1 SNHLY, CDR2 FYNNEI. Losses at the gene ends were 7 bases for V and 2 bases for J; bases not matched to a gene: 11. CDR3 nucleotides: TGTGCCAGCACCCACCCGGGACAGGGGCTTCCTGGGGCCAACGTCCTGACTTTC. This gives the protein CASTHPGQGLPGANVLTF.

The genes are TRBV28 and TRBJ1-4; unclear D gene. The CDR3 consists of 17 residues. V gave up 3 bases and J gave up 7 bases, with 21 bases separating them. Germline V CDR1 and CDR2: MDHEN, SYDVKM. The CDR3 spells CASSFSYTALSVEKLFF. The CDR3, as DNA: TGTGCCAGCAGTTTCTCTTATACCGCTCTGTCGGTTGAAAAACTGTTTTTT.

V is TRBV28 and J is TRBJ2-5; 7 bases match TRBD2. The V gene's germline CDR1 is MDHEN and CDR2 SYDVKM. The junction had 2 bases not matched to a gene; V was cut back by 8 bases and J by 5 bases. The CDR3 loop spans 11 amino acids. DNA of the CDR3: TGTGCCAGCCTGGGGGGGGAGACCCAGTACTTC. Protein: CASLGGETQYF.

The CDR3 is CASSLAPGRRQDEAFF. In DNA form, the CDR3 reads TGTGCCAGCAGCTTAGCCCCAGGACGGAGGCAGGATGAAGCTTTCTTT. The gene calls are TRBV7-8 and TRBJ1-1, with D unclear. The CDR3 length is 16 residues. V lost 0 bases to trimming and J lost 7 bases, with 18 bases between them. The germline gives CDR1 SGHVS, CDR2 FQNEAQ.

The chain combines TRBV5-4 with TRBJ2-1; D is perhaps TRBD2 (6 bases). The CDR3 runs to 15 residues. Trimming left V 4 bases short and J 0 bases short, with 11 bases between. Germline values: CDR1 SGHNT, CDR2 YYREEE (reference sequence). CDR3 region: CASSRDSSSYNEQFF. The CDR3 DNA sequence: TGTGCCAGCAGCCGGGACTCTAGCTCCTACAATGAGCAGTTCTTC.

This chain joins TRBV27 and TRBJ2-1, with TRBD2 matching over 14 bases. From germline, CDR1 is MNHEY and CDR2 SMNVEV (reference sequence). Unmatched junction bases numbered 6, after V lost 4 bases and J lost 7 bases. There are 16 residues in the CDR3. The CDR3 sequence: CASSSFGTSGGNEQFF. DNA of the CDR3: TGTGCCAGCAGTTCCTTTGGGACTAGCGGGGGAAATGAGCAGTTCTTC.

The chain recombines TRBV10-1 with TRBJ2-1, with D possibly TRBD1 on 5 matching bases. Germline values: CDR1 WNHNN, CDR2 SYGVQD (reference sequence). The CDR3 loop spans 16 amino acids. The V and J ends lost 0 bases and 5 bases respectively, with 14 bases between them. The CDR3 DNA is TGCGCCAGCAGTGAGTCAACGCAGGGTAGGCACAATGAGCAGTTCTTC. Translation gives CASSESTQGRHNEQFF.

The chain joins TRBV5-8 to TRBJ2-3; the match to TRBD2 covers 9 bases. The CDR3 sequence is 15 residues long. Trimming cost V 0 bases and J 2 bases; bases outside gene matches: 1. Germline CDR1 reads SGHTS; CDR2 reads YDEGEE. Written as DNA, the CDR3 is TGTGCCAGCAGCTTGGGACTAGCGGACACAGATACGCAGTATTTT. This translates into CASSLGLADTDTQYF.

V and J are TRBV27 and TRBJ2-5; D call uncertain. V was cut by 2 bases and J by 3 bases, with 7 bases left in between. Germline V gene data show CDR1 as MNHEY and CDR2 as SMNVEV (reference sequence). This CDR3 region has 13 residues. The DNA of the CDR3 is TGTGCCAGCAGTTTAGGCAGAAAAGAGACCCAGTACTTC. As protein: CASSLGRKETQYF.

The rearrangement links TRBV28 to TRBJ2-6, with D perhaps TRBD1 (6 bases). From germline, CDR1 is MDHEN and CDR2 SYDVKM. V lost 5 bases to trimming and J lost 4 bases, with 12 bases between them. This CDR3 spans 15 amino acids. The CDR3 spells CASSTGLRGANVLTF. The CDR3 DNA reads TGTGCCAGCAGTACAGGGTTGAGAGGGGCCAACGTCCTGACTTTC.

The rearrangement links TRBV2 to TRBJ2-3; tentatively, D is TRBD1 (5 bases). CDR1 is SNHLY, CDR2 FYNNEI, per germline. This CDR3 has 15 residues. V lost 4 bases and J lost 0, with 11 bases in between. CDR3 nucleotide sequence: TGTGCCAGCAGTGGGGGCAGGCAGAGCACAGATACGCAGTATTTT. It yields the protein CASSGGRQSTDTQYF.

The chain joins TRBV29-1 to TRBJ2-1, with D uncertain. This CDR3 spans 14 amino acids. Trimming removed 2 bases at V and 6 bases at J, with 14 bases between. Germline CDR1 reads SQVTM; CDR2 reads ANQGSEA. DNA of the CDR3: TGCAGCGTTGAATGCTGGGCAATTACCAATGAGCAGTTCTTC. It encodes CSVECWAITNEQFF.

The V and J genes are TRBV11-2 and TRBJ2-1, with TRBD1 identical over 7 bases. V lost 10 bases to trimming and J lost 5 bases; unmatched junction nucleotides: 14. The CDR3 sequence is 15 residues long. Germline values: CDR1 SGHAT, CDR2 FQNNGV. The CDR3 region is CATQDRDRGDNEQFF. The CDR3 DNA is TGTGCCACCCAAGACCGGGACAGAGGGGACAATGAGCAGTTCTTC.

This clone was found once. The chain uses TRBV19 and TRBJ2-5; 9 positions match TRBD2. This CDR3 contains 15 residues. Germline CDR1 is LNHDA and CDR2 is SQIVND (reference sequence). V trimming: 5 bases; J trimming: 5 bases; junction bases outside the gene matches: 9. The CDR3 bases are TGTGCCAGTAGTTCCGAGCCGAGCGGGGGGGAGACCCAGTACTTC. Translation: CASSSEPSGGETQYF.

V is TRBV18 and J is TRBJ2-4; 14 bases are shared with TRBD2. This CDR3 contains 16 residues. CDR1 and CDR2 from the germline V gene are KGHSH and LQKENI. V was pared by 3 bases and J by 5 bases, with 3 bases of the junction left unmatched. CDR3 in amino acids: CASSPLTSGRENIQYF. CDR3 nucleotide sequence: TGTGCCAGCTCACCCCTGACTAGCGGGAGGGAAAACATTCAGTACTTC.

This clone was observed a few times. The V call is TRBV27, the J call TRBJ2-7; 8 bases fit TRBD2. Trimming took 1 base from V and 5 from J; bases not matched to a gene: 10. Per germline, CDR1 MNHEY and CDR2 SMNVEV (reference sequence). The CDR3 consists of 16 residues. The CDR3, as DNA: TGTGCCAGCAGTTTATACCCGGGAGGGCTCAAGCACGAGCAGTACTTC. Encoded protein: CASSLYPGGLKHEQYF.

The chain uses TRBV29-1 and TRBJ1-1; 7 nucleotides agree with TRBD1. V was pared by 7 bases and J by 5 bases, with 13 bases of the junction left unmatched. CDR1 and CDR2 (germline): SQVTM, ANQGSEA. This CDR3 has 14 residues. CDR3 nucleotides: TGCAGCGGGGGACAGAATTCCCCGAGGACTGAAGCTTTCTTT. Its protein is CSGGQNSPRTEAFF. Combining the CDR3 with reference TRBV29-1 and TRBJ1-1 gives the whole variable domain SAVISQKPSRDICQRGTSLTIQCQVDSQVTMMFWYRQQPGQSLTLIATANQGSEATYESGFVIDKFPISRPNLTFSTLTVSNMSPEDSSIYLCSGGQNSPRTEAFFGQGTRLTVV.

The V gene is TRBV5-1, the J gene TRBJ2-5; weak D call: TRBD2 (6 bases). The germline V gene encodes CDR1 SGHRS and CDR2 YFSETQ. The CDR3 contains 14 residues. The V gene lost 4 bases and the J gene lost 5 bases, with 15 bases spanning the gap. This CDR3 reads CASSKGTEGETQYF. The CDR3 bases are TGCGCCAGCAGCAAAGGGACGGAGGGGGAGACCCAGTACTTC.

This clone was seen only once. The J gene is TRBJ2-5, the V gene TRBV7-8, with 7 bases identical to TRBD2. CDR3 length: 14 amino acids. With V trimmed by 3 bases and J by 1 base, 2 bases remained unmatched. CDR1 is SGHVS, CDR2 FQNEAQ, per germline. CDR3 in amino acids: CASSLTSSQETQYF. CDR3 coding DNA: TGTGCCAGCAGCTTGACTAGCAGCCAAGAGACCCAGTACTTC.

The chain couples TRBV7-6 to TRBJ2-6, with D possibly TRBD2 on 6 matching bases. The CDR3 covers 20 residues. Germline CDR1 reads SGHVS; CDR2 reads FNYEAQ. With 1 base removed from V and 0 bases from J, the gap between germline ends came to 19 bases. CDR3 in amino acids: CASSLDGGLLSLSGANVLTF. CDR3 nucleotides: TGTGCCAGCAGCTTAGACGGGGGACTCCTCTCTCTCTCTGGGGCCAACGTCCTGACTTTC.

V gene TRBV2 combines with J gene TRBJ1-1; TRBD1 might be the D (6 bases). This CDR3 region has 14 residues. CDR1 is SNHLY and CDR2 is FYNNEI in the germline V gene. V was cut by 8 bases and J by 1 base, with 14 bases left in between. The chain's CDR3 is CASQGTLRNTEAFF. The CDR3 coding sequence is TGTGCCAGCCAGGGGACACTGAGGAACACTGAAGCTTTCTTT.

V usage is TRBV11-1 and J usage is TRBJ2-7, with 12 bases matching TRBD2. Per the germline V gene, CDR1 is SGHAT and CDR2 is FQDESV (reference sequence). V trimming: 1 base; J trimming: 4 bases; junction bases outside the gene matches: 5. CDR3 length: 16 residues. In DNA form, the CDR3 reads TGTGCCAGCAGCTTAGGGTGGACTAGCGGGATATACGAGCAGTACTTC. It encodes CASSLGWTSGIYEQYF.

A single count supports this clone. One end of the junction fails to match germline, which may point to a read error. This chain joins TRBV15 and TRBJ2-3, with a weak D call TRBD1 (6 bases). The CDR3 spans 19 residues. Germline assignment: CDR1 LNHNV and CDR2 YYDKDF (reference sequence). The CDR3, as DNA: TGTGCCACCAGCAGCTACGATTCTTGGGAAGCCGAGAGGACAGATGCGCAGTATTTT. This encodes CATSSYDSWEAERTDAQYF.

This rearrangement joins TRBV5-4 to TRBJ2-3, with 8 bases lining up with TRBD2. CDR1 is SGHNT and CDR2 is YYREEE in the germline V gene (reference sequence). This CDR3 is 15 amino acids long. After removal of 4 bases from V and 0 bases from J, the junction contained 4 bases not matched to a gene. CDR3 nucleotide sequence: TGTGCCAGCAGCGCGGGGGGACCTAGCACAGATACGCAGTATTTT. Translation gives CASSAGGPSTDTQYF.